Each of the 10 T cell receptor beta chains below was sequenced from the same sample in a study of metastatic and nonmetastatic thyroid tumors. Using MiXCR, TCRdb re-called clones from the PCR reads. The table has around 30,000 clones, 20% to 25% seen once; the top ten hold roughly 15%. Thyroid surgery was performed in patients who had received no treatment beforehand. Sequenced sample: blood. All receptors come from a female donor with papillary thyroid cancer or a benign thyroid nodule (not recorded which). Some clones in this sample may be carry-over from other donors' samples.

This clone occurred many times. The rearrangement links TRBV9 to TRBJ2-7; TRBD2 agrees at 11 bases. J was trimmed by 5 bases and V by 0 bases; bases with no gene match: 10. This CDR3 region has 17 residues. Germline loops: CDR1 SGDLS, CDR2 YYNGEE. The CDR3 is CASSVGGSGRAADEQYF. The CDR3 DNA sequence: TGTGCCAGCAGCGTAGGAGGTAGCGGGAGGGCCGCCGACGAGCAGTACTTC.

This clone was observed many times. V gene TRBV5-6 combines with J gene TRBJ2-3; TRBD2 matches 7 bases. Unmatched junction bases numbered 7, after V lost 2 bases and J lost 4 bases. Germline assignment: CDR1 SGHDT and CDR2 YYEEEE. The CDR3 has 15 residues. Here the CDR3 reads CASSFLRLAPDTQYF. The CDR3 region has the DNA TGTGCCAGCAGCTTCCTAAGACTAGCTCCAGATACGCAGTATTTT.

The chain recombines TRBV5-1 with TRBJ1-4; D is ambiguous. There are 13 residues in the CDR3. V lost 2 bases, J lost 6 bases, and 8 bases lay in between. CDR1 is SGHRS and CDR2 is YFSETQ in the germline V gene. This CDR3 reads CASSFYGDEKLFF. CDR3 in DNA: TGCGCCAGCAGCTTCTACGGGGATGAAAAACTGTTTTTT.

As for this clone: Given the absence of the conserved phenylalanine or tryptophan at the CDR3 end, a read error is likely. This chain uses TRBV3-1 with TRBJ2-7; D ambiguous. CDR3 size: 16 residues. Germline CDR1 and CDR2: LGHDT and YNNKEL (reference sequence). V gave up 6 bases and J gave up 3 bases, with 21 bases separating them. In DNA form, the CDR3 reads TGTGCCAGCAGTAAAGCCCCCCGGACGGTGGTCTACGAGCAGTACTTA. Translated: CASSKAPRTVVYEQYL.

As concerns this clone: An end of the junction differs from the germline gene, which may be a read error. V is TRBV6-1 and J is TRBJ1-3; a weak D match, TRBD1 (5 bases). In germline, CDR1 is MNHNS, CDR2 SASEGT. The CDR3 consists of 13 residues. The CDR3 reads CATTDNSGNTIYF. CDR3 in DNA: TGTGCCACCACGGACAACTCTGGGAACACCATATATTTT.

This clone was observed many times. This sequence joins TRBV28 and TRBJ2-1; D might be TRBD1 or TRBD2, each matching 6 bases. Germline V lookup: CDR1 MDHEN, CDR2 SYDVKM. The CDR3 sequence is 18 residues long. With 4 bases removed from V and 3 bases from J, the gap between germline ends came to 22 bases. The CDR3 reads CASSSTAPGGRFYNEQFF. In DNA, the CDR3 is TGTGCCAGCAGTTCAACTGCTCCCGGGGGCCGCTTCTACAATGAGCAGTTCTTC.

This clone was picked up many times. The chain couples TRBV5-6 to TRBJ2-6; D not certain. Germline CDR1 reads SGHDT; CDR2 reads YYEEEE. CDR3 length: 14 amino acids. Trimming cost V 5 bases and J 0 bases, with 6 bases left between them. The DNA of the CDR3 is TGTGCCAGCAGTTTTGGCTCTGGGGCCAACGTCCTGACTTTC. Translating it yields CASSFGSGANVLTF.

The genes are TRBV6-1 and TRBJ2-3; D is uncertain. The V end lost 5 bases, the J end lost 4 bases, and 13 bases lay between the germline ends. In germline, CDR1 is MNHNS, CDR2 SASEGT. The CDR3 has 14 amino acids. The CDR3 DNA is TGTGCCAGCAGTCGCTCCGAGCTTTCAGATACGCAGTATTTT. Translated: CASSRSELSDTQYF.

Ten or more counts support this clone. The V call is TRBV20-1, the J call TRBJ2-7; D unclear. Germline CDR1 reads DFQATT; CDR2 reads SNEGSKA (reference sequence). This CDR3 has 12 amino acids. V was cut by 0 bases and J by 1 base, with 4 bases left in between. CDR3 bases: TGCAGTGCTAGAGACATTTCCTACGAGCAGTACTTC. It translates to CSARDISYEQYF.

This clone was detected only a few times. The chain couples TRBV6-1 to TRBJ2-1; 7 bases agree with TRBD2. CDR1 is MNHNS and CDR2 is SASEGT in the germline V gene. The CDR3 covers 15 residues. The trim removed 3 bases at V and 4 bases at J, leaving 6 bases unmatched. This chain's CDR3 is CASSERLAEYNEQFF. Written as DNA, the CDR3 is TGTGCCAGCAGTGAGAGGCTAGCGGAATACAATGAGCAGTTCTTC.